These T cell receptor beta chains were read from a single sample in a study of blood T cell repertoires in COVID-19. Profiled with immunoSEQ multiplex PCR; TCRdb holds only in-frame clones, not every one. The data contain 200,000 or so clones, 80% to 90% of them singletons. Sample: peripheral blood. The receptors derive from a woman of 80 years or more with acute or convalescent COVID-19. The CDR3 runs from the conserved cysteine through the conserved F or W. D genes are given only for firm matches. For some rows the clone size is stated as once, few or many, or as a class when expanded; others skip it.

D gene: NA
J gene: TRBJ2-1
clone size: NA
V gene: TRBV11-2
CDR3 protein: CASSLVGGAGEQFF
CDR3 DNA: TGTGCCAGCAGCTTAGTGGGGGGGGCCGGTGAGCAGTTCTTC

D gene: NA
J gene: TRBJ2-1
clone size: NA
V gene: TRBV30
CDR3 protein: CAWSGSSYNEQFF
CDR3 DNA: TGTGCCTGGAGCGGGAGCTCCTACAATGAGCAGTTCTTC

D gene: NA
J gene: TRBJ1-2
clone size: few
V gene: TRBV18
CDR3 protein: CASSPPTNYGYTF
CDR3 DNA: TGTGCCAGCTCACCACCTACTAACTATGGCTACACCTTC

D gene: TRBD1
J gene: TRBJ2-5
clone size: NA
V gene: TRBV9
CDR3 protein: CASSGDRGRQETQYF
CDR3 DNA: TGTGCCAGCAGCGGGGACAGGGGGCGACAAGAGACCCAGTACTTC

D gene: NA
J gene: TRBJ1-4
clone size: NA
V gene: TRBV27
CDR3 protein: CASRRRDQGKLFF
CDR3 DNA: TGTGCCAGCAGGCGGCGAGACCAAGGAAAACTGTTTTTT

D gene: NA
J gene: TRBJ2-5
clone size: NA
V gene: TRBV19
CDR3 protein: CATRTGYSETQYF
CDR3 DNA: TGTGCCACTCGAACAGGGTATTCAGAGACCCAGTACTTC

D gene: NA
J gene: TRBJ1-1
clone size: NA
V gene: TRBV7-9
CDR3 protein: CASSFVGGTEAFF
CDR3 DNA: TGTGCCAGCAGCTTCGTAGGGGGCACTGAAGCTTTCTTT

D gene: NA
J gene: TRBJ2-7
clone size: NA
V gene: TRBV5-1
CDR3 protein: CASFSSGTYEQYF
CDR3 DNA: TGCGCCAGCTTTTCGTCAGGGACCTACGAGCAGTACTTC

D gene: TRBD1
J gene: TRBJ1-6
clone size: NA
V gene: TRBV15
CDR3 protein: CATSRDARQGRSDNSPLHF
CDR3 DNA: TGTGCCACCAGCAGAGATGCCCGACAGGGCCGATCCGATAATTCACCCCTCCACTTT

D gene: TRBD2
J gene: TRBJ2-3
clone size: few
V gene: TRBV5-5
CDR3 protein: CASSLGAGESDTQYF
CDR3 DNA: TGTGCCAGCAGCTTGGGGGCGGGGGAAAGCGATACGCAGTATTTT

D gene: TRBD2
J gene: TRBJ2-5
clone size: once
V gene: TRBV4-2
CDR3 protein: CASSPGGGAGGAETQYF
CDR3 DNA: TGTGCCAGCAGCCCCGGGGGAGGAGCGGGAGGGGCAGAGACCCAGTACTTC

D gene: NA
J gene: TRBJ1-2
clone size: few
V gene: TRBV4-1
CDR3 protein: CASSQEASGNYGYTF
CDR3 DNA: TGCGCCAGCAGCCAAGAAGCGTCAGGGAACTATGGCTACACCTTC

D gene: NA
J gene: TRBJ1-2
clone size: NA
V gene: TRBV30
CDR3 protein: CAWSGGSGYTF
CDR3 DNA: TGTGCCTGGAGCGGTGGGAGTGGCTACACCTTC

D gene: NA
J gene: TRBJ1-1
clone size: few
V gene: TRBV28
CDR3 protein: CASKRGMSEAFF
CDR3 DNA: TGTGCCAGCAAAAGGGGCATGTCTGAAGCTTTCTTT

D gene: NA
J gene: TRBJ2-3
clone size: once
V gene: TRBV6-2/TRBV6-3
CDR3 protein: CASSYAGSGTDTQYF
CDR3 DNA: TGTGCCAGCAGTTACGCCGGGAGCGGAACAGATACGCAGTATTTT

D gene: NA
J gene: TRBJ2-2
clone size: NA
V gene: TRBV30
CDR3 protein: CAWSVQGPNTGELFF
CDR3 DNA: TGTGCCTGGAGTGTACAGGGCCCGAACACCGGGGAGCTGTTTTTT

D gene: NA
J gene: TRBJ2-7
clone size: NA
V gene: TRBV10-3
CDR3 protein: CATGNISYEQYF
CDR3 DNA: TGTGCCACCGGGAACATATCCTACGAGCAGTACTTC

D gene: NA
J gene: TRBJ2-1
clone size: many
V gene: TRBV9
CDR3 protein: CASSVERWTYNEQFF
CDR3 DNA: TGTGCCAGCAGCGTAGAGAGGTGGACCTACAATGAGCAGTTCTTC

D gene: NA
J gene: TRBJ2-2
clone size: NA
V gene: TRBV28
CDR3 protein: CASILGGATTGELFF
CDR3 DNA: TGTGCCAGCATTCTAGGGGGAGCGACCACCGGGGAGCTGTTTTTT

D gene: TRBD2
J gene: TRBJ2-3
clone size: once
V gene: TRBV3-1/TRBV3-2
CDR3 protein: CASSQEHGTSGSADTQYF
CDR3 DNA: TGTGCCAGCAGCCAAGAGCACGGGACTAGCGGGAGCGCCGATACGCAGTATTTT

D gene: NA
J gene: TRBJ1-1
clone size: NA
V gene: TRBV7-2
CDR3 protein: CASSFSKMNTEAFF
CDR3 DNA: TGTGCCAGCAGCTTCAGTAAGATGAACACTGAAGCTTTCTTT

D gene: NA
J gene: TRBJ2-3
clone size: NA
V gene: TRBV5-1
CDR3 protein: CASSSTQGSSDTQYF
CDR3 DNA: TGCGCCAGCAGCTCGACTCAGGGATCTTCAGATACGCAGTATTTT

D gene: NA
J gene: TRBJ2-3
clone size: NA
V gene: TRBV18
CDR3 protein: CASSPGSQGTLDTQYF
CDR3 DNA: TGTGCCAGCTCCCCCGGCAGCCAGGGGACCTTAGATACGCAGTATTTT

D gene: TRBD2
J gene: TRBJ2-1
clone size: NA
V gene: TRBV5-1
CDR3 protein: CASSLTGGPNEQFF
CDR3 DNA: TGCGCCAGCAGCTTAACGGGGGGGCCCAATGAGCAGTTCTTC

D gene: NA
J gene: TRBJ1-1
clone size: NA
V gene: TRBV7-2
CDR3 protein: CASSFQGKGTEAFF
CDR3 DNA: TGTGCCAGCAGCTTCCAGGGGAAAGGCACTGAAGCTTTCTTT

D gene: NA
J gene: TRBJ2-1
clone size: NA
V gene: TRBV4-2
CDR3 protein: CASSQEGGQYNEQFF
CDR3 DNA: TGTGCCAGCAGCCAAGAAGGGGGTCAATACAATGAGCAGTTCTTC

D gene: NA
J gene: TRBJ1-5
clone size: NA
V gene: TRBV6-5
CDR3 protein: CASSYGPSPFDQPQHF
CDR3 DNA: TGTGCCAGCAGTTACGGGCCCAGCCCCTTCGATCAGCCCCAGCATTTT

D gene: NA
J gene: TRBJ2-7
clone size: NA
V gene: TRBV6-5
CDR3 protein: CASRTPGAYEQYF
CDR3 DNA: TGTGCCAGCAGGACTCCCGGGGCCTACGAGCAGTACTTC

D gene: TRBD2
J gene: TRBJ2-3
clone size: NA
V gene: TRBV9
CDR3 protein: CASSVAGTTTDTQYF
CDR3 DNA: TGTGCCAGCAGCGTGGCCGGGACTACAACAGATACGCAGTATTTT

D gene: NA
J gene: TRBJ1-2
clone size: NA
V gene: TRBV7-2
CDR3 protein: CASRSRGGEQGYTF
CDR3 DNA: TGTGCCAGCAGGTCCCGAGGGGGGGAGCAGGGCTACACCTTC

D gene: NA
J gene: TRBJ2-3
clone size: NA
V gene: TRBV30
CDR3 protein: CAWRLQGPDTQYF
CDR3 DNA: TGTGCCTGGAGGTTACAGGGTCCAGATACGCAGTATTTT

D gene: NA
J gene: TRBJ2-2
clone size: NA
V gene: TRBV20-1
CDR3 protein: CSASSRKPADTGELFF
CDR3 DNA: TGCAGTGCTAGTTCCAGAAAACCGGCGGACACCGGGGAGCTGTTTTTT

D gene: TRBD2
J gene: TRBJ2-5
clone size: NA
V gene: TRBV19
CDR3 protein: CASSKGTSGAGETQYF
CDR3 DNA: TGTGCCAGTAGCAAAGGGACTAGCGGTGCAGGGGAGACCCAGTACTTC

D gene: TRBD1
J gene: TRBJ2-1
clone size: NA
V gene: TRBV5-4
CDR3 protein: CASSTGTGDHNEQFF
CDR3 DNA: TGTGCCAGCAGCACCGGGACAGGGGATCACAATGAGCAGTTCTTC

D gene: NA
J gene: TRBJ2-7
clone size: NA
V gene: TRBV21-1
CDR3 protein: CASSKEVAGFGEQYF
CDR3 DNA: TGTGCCAGCAGCAAAGAGGTTGCGGGGTTTGGCGAGCAGTACTTC